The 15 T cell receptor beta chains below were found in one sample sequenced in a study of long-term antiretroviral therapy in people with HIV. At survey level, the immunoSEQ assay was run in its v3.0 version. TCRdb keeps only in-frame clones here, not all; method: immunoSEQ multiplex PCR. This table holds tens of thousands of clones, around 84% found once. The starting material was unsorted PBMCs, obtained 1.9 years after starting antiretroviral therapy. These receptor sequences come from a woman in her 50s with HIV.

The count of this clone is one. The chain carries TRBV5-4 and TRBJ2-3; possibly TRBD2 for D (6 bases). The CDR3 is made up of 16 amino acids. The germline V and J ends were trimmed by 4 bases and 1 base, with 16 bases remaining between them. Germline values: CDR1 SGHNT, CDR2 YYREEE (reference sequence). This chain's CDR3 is CASSPDPGVGTDTQYF. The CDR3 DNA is TGTGCCAGCAGCCCGGATCCGGGGGTAGGCACAGATACGCAGTATTTT.

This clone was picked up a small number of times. CDR3 DNA: TGTGCCAGCAGTTCCCAGGACAGCTCTGGGGCCAACGTCCTGACTTTC. This gives the protein CASSSQDSSGANVLTF. The chain couples TRBV28 to TRBJ2-6, with D possibly matching TRBD1 (6 bases). V was trimmed by 4 bases and J by 0 bases, leaving 10 bases between them. Germline V gene sequence: CDR1 MDHEN, CDR2 SYDVKM. The CDR3 extends over 16 amino acids.

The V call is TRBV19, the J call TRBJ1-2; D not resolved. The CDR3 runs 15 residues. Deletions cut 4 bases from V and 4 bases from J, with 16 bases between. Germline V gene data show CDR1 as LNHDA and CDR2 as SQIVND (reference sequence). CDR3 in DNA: TGTGCCAGTAGTAGCTTTAGCCTCGAGGGCTATGGCTACACCTTC. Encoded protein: CASSSFSLEGYGYTF.

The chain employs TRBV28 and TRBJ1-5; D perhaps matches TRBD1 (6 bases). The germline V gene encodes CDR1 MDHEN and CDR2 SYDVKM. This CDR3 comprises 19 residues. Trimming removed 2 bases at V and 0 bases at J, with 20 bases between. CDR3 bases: TGTGCCAGCAGTTTAAGGGGGTTCGGCACCATCTATAGCAATCAGCCCCAGCATTTT. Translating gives CASSLRGFGTIYSNQPQHF.

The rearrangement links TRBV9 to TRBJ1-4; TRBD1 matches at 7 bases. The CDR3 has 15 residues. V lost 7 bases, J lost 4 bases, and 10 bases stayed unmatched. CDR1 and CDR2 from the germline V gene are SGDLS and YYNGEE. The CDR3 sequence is CASSQSGQSNEKLFF. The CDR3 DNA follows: TGTGCCAGCTCCCAGTCGGGACAGAGTAATGAAAAACTGTTTTTT.

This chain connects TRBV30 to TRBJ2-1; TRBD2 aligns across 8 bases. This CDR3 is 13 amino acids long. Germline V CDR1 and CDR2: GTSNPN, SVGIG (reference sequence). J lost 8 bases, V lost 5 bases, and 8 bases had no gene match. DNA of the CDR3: TGTGCCTGGGCGATGCGAGCGGGAGATGAGCAGTTCTTC. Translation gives CAWAMRAGDEQFF.

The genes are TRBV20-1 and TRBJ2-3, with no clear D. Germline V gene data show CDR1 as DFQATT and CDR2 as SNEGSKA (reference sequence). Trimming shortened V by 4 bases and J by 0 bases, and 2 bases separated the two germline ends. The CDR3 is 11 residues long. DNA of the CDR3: TGCAGTGCTACTAGCACAGATACGCAGTATTTT. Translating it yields CSATSTDTQYF.

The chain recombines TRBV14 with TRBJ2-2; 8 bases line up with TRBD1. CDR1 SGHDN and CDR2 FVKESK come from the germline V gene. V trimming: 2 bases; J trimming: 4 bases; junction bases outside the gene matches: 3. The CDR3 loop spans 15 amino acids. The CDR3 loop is CASSQQGALTGELFF. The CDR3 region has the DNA TGTGCCAGCAGCCAACAGGGGGCGCTCACCGGGGAGCTGTTTTTT.

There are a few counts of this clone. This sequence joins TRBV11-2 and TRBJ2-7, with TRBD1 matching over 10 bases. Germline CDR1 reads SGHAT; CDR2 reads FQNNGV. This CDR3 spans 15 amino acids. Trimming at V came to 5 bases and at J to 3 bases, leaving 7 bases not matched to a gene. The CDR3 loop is CASSLGTGVLYEQYF. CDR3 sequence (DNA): TGTGCCAGCAGCCTCGGGACAGGGGTCCTCTACGAGCAGTACTTC.

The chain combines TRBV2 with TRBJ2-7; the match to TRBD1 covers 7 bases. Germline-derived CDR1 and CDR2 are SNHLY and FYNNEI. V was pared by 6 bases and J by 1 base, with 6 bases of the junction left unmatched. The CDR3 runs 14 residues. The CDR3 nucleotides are TGTGCCAGCAGCGAGCCGGGACAGTCCTACGAGCAGTACTTC. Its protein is CASSEPGQSYEQYF. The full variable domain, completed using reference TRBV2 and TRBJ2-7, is EPEVTQTPSHQVTQMGQEVILRCVPISNHLYFYWYRQILGQKVEFLVSFYNNEISEKSEIFDDQFSVERPDGSNFTLKIRSTKLEDSAMYFCASSEPGQSYEQYFGPGTRLTVT.

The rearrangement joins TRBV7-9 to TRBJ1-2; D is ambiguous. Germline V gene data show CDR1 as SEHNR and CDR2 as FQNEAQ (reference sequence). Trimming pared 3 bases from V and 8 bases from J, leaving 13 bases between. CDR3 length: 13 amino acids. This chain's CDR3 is CASSFNRERGYTF. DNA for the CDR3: TGTGCCAGCAGCTTCAATAGAGAGAGGGGCTACACCTTC. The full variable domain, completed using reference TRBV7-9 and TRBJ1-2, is DTGVSQNPRHKITKRGQNVTFRCDPISEHNRLYWYRQTLGQGPEFLTYFQNEAQLEKSRLLSDRFSAERPKGSFSTLEIQRTEQGDSAMYLCASSFNRERGYTFGSGTRLTVV.

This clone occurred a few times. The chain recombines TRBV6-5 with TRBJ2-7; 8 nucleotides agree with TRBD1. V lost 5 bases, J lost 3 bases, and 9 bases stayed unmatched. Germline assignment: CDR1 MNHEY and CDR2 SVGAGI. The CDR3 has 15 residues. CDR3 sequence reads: CASSLTRTGYYEQYF. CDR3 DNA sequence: TGTGCCAGCAGTCTCACCCGGACAGGGTACTACGAGCAGTACTTC.

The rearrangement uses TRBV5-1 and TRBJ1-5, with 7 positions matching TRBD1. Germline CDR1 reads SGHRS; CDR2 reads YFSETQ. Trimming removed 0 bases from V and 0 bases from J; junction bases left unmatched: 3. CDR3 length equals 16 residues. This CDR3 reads CASSLDKGASNQPQHF. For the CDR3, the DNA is TGCGCCAGCAGCTTGGATAAGGGGGCTAGCAATCAGCCCCAGCATTTT. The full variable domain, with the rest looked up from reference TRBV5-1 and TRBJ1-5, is KAGVTQTPRYLIKTRGQQVTLSCSPISGHRSVSWYQQTPGQGLQFLFEYFSETQRNKGNFPGRFSGRQFSNSRSEMNVSTLELGDSALYLCASSLDKGASNQPQHFGDGTRLSIL.

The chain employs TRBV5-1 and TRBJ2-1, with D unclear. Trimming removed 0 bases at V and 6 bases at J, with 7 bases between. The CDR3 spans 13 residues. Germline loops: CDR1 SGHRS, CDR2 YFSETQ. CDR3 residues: CASSLGHPNEQFF. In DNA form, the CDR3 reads TGCGCCAGCAGCTTGGGCCACCCCAATGAGCAGTTCTTC.

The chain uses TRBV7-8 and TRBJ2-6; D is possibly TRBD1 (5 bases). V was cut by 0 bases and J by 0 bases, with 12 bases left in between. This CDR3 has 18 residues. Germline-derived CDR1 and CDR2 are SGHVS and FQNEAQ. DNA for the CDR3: TGTGCCAGCAGCTTAGCGGAAGGGGCGAACTCTGGGGCCAACGTCCTGACTTTC. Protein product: CASSLAEGANSGANVLTF.